This record looks at one TCR beta chain sequence and its context. Adult healthy volunteers gave 2.5 ml peripheral blood for whole-blood RNA. TCR cDNA received a 3' ligated oligonucleotide that carried a UMI. Reverse transcription used DNase-treated unsorted total RNA, aiming for 1 to 1000 ng. The V and J ends lost 4 bases and 8 bases, in that order; junction bases with no gene match: 5. The CDR3 loop spans 12 amino acids. Looked up from germline, CDR1 is SQVTM and CDR2 is ANQGSEA. Blood and skin TCR RNA was reverse transcribed with alpha and beta constant primers. TCRdb analysed the 5' RACE reads with MiXCR anew, one entry per CDR3 protein. The repertoire includes approximately 27,000 distinct CDR3 sequences, roughly 25% of them detected once, and about 1.7% sits in the top ten. This sample stems from a study of naive and memory T cell subsets.

The TCR originated in a female donor in good health. V usage is TRBV29-1 and J usage is TRBJ2-1; 7 bases map to TRBD2. CDR3 bases: TGCAGCGTTGTGCCAGCGGGATATGAGCAGTTCTTC. Its protein is CSVVPAGYEQFF.